This paragraph covers one T cell receptor beta chain sequence. Its antigen is currently unknown. The sample originates from a study of cytomegalovirus exposure and HLA in healthy donors. The study, taken as a whole, reports: Accurate HLA-A and HLA-B prediction from TCR beta sequences was reported for most subjects.

With 60 Vbeta and 13 Jbeta primers, the PCR was carried out. The protocol was immunoSEQ multiplex PCR, while the TCRdb copy is restricted to in-frame clones and leaves out a portion. The sample has approximately 150,000 clones; just under 80% are singletons. Germline V gives CDR1 MNHEY, CDR2 SVGAGI. V was pared by 6 bases and J by 1 base, with 6 bases of the junction left unmatched. This CDR3 is built from 15 residues. The sequencing input was PBMCs. The J gene is TRBJ2-4, the V gene TRBV6-5, with 7 bases identical to TRBD1. The clonotype was recovered from a woman aged 18-30 years in good health and CMV-seronegative. The CDR3 DNA follows: TGTGCCAGCAGCCCCAGGGGGACGGCCAAAAACATTCAGTACTTC. Translation gives CASSPRGTAKNIQYF.